The 24 T cell receptor beta chains in this list originate from one sample, sequenced in a study of cytomegalovirus exposure and HLA in healthy donors. The protocol was immunoSEQ multiplex PCR, while the TCRdb copy is restricted to in-frame clones and leaves out a portion. The sample lists more than 250,000 clones, roughly 85% occurring once. Sequencing was done on a sample of PBMCs. The receptors derive from a woman aged 18-29 years in good health and CMV-seronegative.

This clone was seen just once. The CDR3, as DNA: TGTGCCAGCAGGGGACAGGGGGTCTCTGGAAACACCATATATTTT. Protein product: CASRGQGVSGNTIYF. The rearrangement joins TRBV7-2 to TRBJ1-3, with TRBD1 matching over 11 bases. From germline, CDR1 is SGHTA and CDR2 FQGNSA. The ends lost 6 bases at V and 0 bases at J; junction bases unmatched: 1. This CDR3 has 15 residues.

This clone occurred once. The chain is built from TRBV2 and TRBJ2-2; D perhaps matches TRBD1 (6 bases). The CDR3 has 16 amino acids. Trimming left V 6 bases short and J 2 bases short, with 16 bases between. Germline assignment: CDR1 SNHLY and CDR2 FYNNEI. The CDR3 loop reads CASRPDRSSNTGELFF. The CDR3 region has the DNA TGTGCCAGCAGGCCGGACAGATCCAGCAACACCGGGGAGCTGTTTTTT.

The chain employs TRBV4-3 and TRBJ1-1; D is possibly TRBD1 (5 bases). The V gene's germline CDR1 is LGHNA and CDR2 YSLEER. The CDR3 covers 15 residues. Between the trimmed V and J ends, which lost 0 bases and 4 bases, there was a span of 12 bases. The DNA for the CDR3 is TGCGCCAGCAGCCAAGATTGGCAGGGAGGCACTGAAGCTTTCTTT. Its translation is CASSQDWQGGTEAFF.

The rearrangement uses TRBV6-1 and TRBJ2-3, with a weak D call TRBD2 (6 bases). The CDR3 runs to 15 residues. V lost 0 bases, J lost 2 bases, and 9 bases lay in between. From germline, CDR1 is MNHNS and CDR2 SASEGT. CDR3 sequence reads: CASSEAAGSTDTQYF. The CDR3 DNA sequence: TGTGCCAGCAGTGAAGCGGCGGGATCCACAGATACGCAGTATTTT.

This sequence joins TRBV11-2 and TRBJ2-1, with D possibly being TRBD2 (5 bases). The CDR3 consists of 15 residues. The V gene lost 5 bases and the J gene lost 10 bases, with 21 bases spanning the gap. The germline V gene has CDR1 SGHAT and CDR2 FQNNGV. The CDR3 DNA sequence: TGTGCCAGCAGCCTAACTAGAGTTGGGGATAGGGAGCAGTTCTTC. Protein product: CASSLTRVGDREQFF.

The chain employs TRBV14 and TRBJ2-7; TRBD1 agrees at 12 bases. The germline gives CDR1 SGHDN, CDR2 FVKESK. Trimming cost V 3 bases and J 2 bases; bases outside gene matches: 2. This CDR3 is 15 amino acids long. CDR3 DNA sequence: TGTGCCAGCAGCCAGGGGACAGGGGGCCCCTACGAGCAGTACTTC. This codes for CASSQGTGGPYEQYF.

The chain has TRBV27 and TRBJ2-7, with 9 bases that match TRBD2. V shed 3 bases, J shed 3 bases, and the junction held 3 bases outside the gene matches. This CDR3 contains 14 residues. Germline V gene data show CDR1 as MNHEY and CDR2 as SMNVEV (reference sequence). Written as DNA, the CDR3 is TGTGCCAGCAGTTTCGCGACTAGCGGCTACGAGCAGTACTTC. The encoded protein is CASSFATSGYEQYF.

The chain joins TRBV27 to TRBJ1-2; no reliable D call. V gave up 3 bases and J gave up 2 bases, with 10 bases separating them. CDR1 is MNHEY, CDR2 SMNVEV, per germline (reference sequence). This CDR3 is built from 14 residues. CDR3 sequence reads: CASSLGRWNYGYTF. The CDR3 DNA is TGTGCCAGCAGTTTGGGCAGATGGAACTATGGCTACACCTTC.

The count of this clone is one. This chain uses TRBV27 with TRBJ1-4, with 7 nucleotides matching TRBD1. In germline, CDR1 is MNHEY, CDR2 SMNVEV (reference sequence). Trimming at V came to 2 bases and at J to 8 bases, leaving 8 bases not matched to a gene. This CDR3 spans 15 amino acids. CDR3 sequence (DNA): TGTGCCAGCAGTTTAGGGCTAGGGGGCATGGAAAAACTGTTTTTT. Amino acids: CASSLGLGGMEKLFF.

The chain is built from TRBV9 and TRBJ2-2; 8 bases agree with TRBD2. V trimming: 1 base; J trimming: 3 bases; junction bases outside the gene matches: 5. This CDR3 comprises 16 residues. In germline, CDR1 is SGDLS, CDR2 YYNGEE. CDR3 protein: CASSVRGGRDTGELFF. CDR3 coding DNA: TGTGCCAGCAGCGTACGCGGGGGGCGCGACACCGGGGAGCTGTTTTTT. Looking up the rest from reference TRBV9 and TRBJ2-2 gives the full variable domain: DSGVTQTPKHLITATGQRVTLRCSPRSGDLSVYWYQQSLDQGLQFLIQYYNGEERAKGNILERFSAQQFPDLHSELNLSSLELGDSALYFCASSVRGGRDTGELFFGEGSRLTVL.

V usage is TRBV28 and J usage is TRBJ1-2; maybe TRBD1 (5 bases). Germline V gives CDR1 MDHEN, CDR2 SYDVKM. The CDR3 has 14 amino acids. The ends were cut back, 3 bases at V and 0 bases at J, with 8 bases in the middle. The CDR3 sequence is CASSFSGANYGYTF. CDR3 nucleotides: TGTGCCAGCAGTTTTTCGGGGGCTAACTATGGCTACACCTTC.

The chain combines TRBV19 with TRBJ2-5, with D possibly matching TRBD2 (7 bases). In germline, CDR1 is LNHDA, CDR2 SQIVND (reference sequence). CDR3 length equals 15 residues. Trimming took 6 bases from V and 4 from J, leaving 18 bases between them. CDR3 protein: CASRSMGGGRETQYF. DNA for the CDR3: TGTGCCAGTAGATCTATGGGGGGGGGCCGAGAGACCCAGTACTTC.

The chain couples TRBV5-1 to TRBJ2-6, with no clear D. Between the trimmed V and J ends, which lost 0 bases and 0 bases, there was a span of 10 bases. CDR1 and CDR2 from the germline V gene are SGHRS and YFSETQ. CDR3 length: 17 amino acids. This CDR3 is CASSLDQDSSGANVLTF. CDR3 DNA sequence: TGCGCCAGCAGCTTGGATCAAGATAGCTCTGGGGCCAACGTCCTGACTTTC.

The chain joins TRBV5-4 to TRBJ2-7, with TRBD2 matching 9 bases. V lost 4 bases and J lost 5; bases outside the gene matches: 7. There are 14 residues in the CDR3. Germline lookup yields CDR1 SGHNT and CDR2 YYREEE (reference sequence). The CDR3 DNA reads as TGTGCCAGCAGCATGGGGACTAGCCCAAACGAGCAGTACTTC. Translation gives CASSMGTSPNEQYF.

The chain is built from TRBV15 and TRBJ2-2; the D gene is possibly TRBD1 (5 bases). With 4 bases removed from V and 2 bases from J, the gap between germline ends came to 11 bases. CDR3 length: 15 amino acids. CDR1 is LNHNV and CDR2 is YYDKDF in the germline V gene (reference sequence). The CDR3 DNA is TGTGCCACCAGCACGTACAGGCAAAACACCGGGGAGCTGTTTTTT. This codes for CATSTYRQNTGELFF.

The rearrangement uses TRBV13 and TRBJ2-5; TRBD1 matches 11 bases. The CDR3 has 15 residues. Unmatched junction bases numbered 5, after V lost 4 bases and J lost 4 bases. Germline CDR1 reads PRHDT; CDR2 reads FYEKMQ (reference sequence). CDR3 in amino acids: CASSSRTGGGETQYF. The CDR3 nucleotides read TGTGCCAGCAGCTCTAGGACAGGGGGCGGAGAGACCCAGTACTTC. Full variable domain (rest looked up from reference TRBV13 and TRBJ2-5): AAGVIQSPRHLIKEKRETATLKCYPIPRHDTVYWYQQGPGQDPQFLISFYEKMQSDKGSIPDRFSAQQFSDYHSELNMSSLELGDSALYFCASSSRTGGGETQYFGPGTRLLVL.

The chain employs TRBV5-6 and TRBJ2-1; D gene unclear. V lost 2 bases, J lost 3 bases, and 9 bases lay in between. Germline CDR1 and CDR2: SGHDT and YYEEEE. The CDR3 totals 14 residues. In DNA form, the CDR3 reads TGTGCCAGCAGCTTTTACATAAACTACAATGAGCAGTTCTTC. Protein: CASSFYINYNEQFF.

The rearrangement links TRBV7-9 to TRBJ1-4; maybe TRBD1 (5 bases). Germline V CDR1 and CDR2: SEHNR, FQNEAQ (reference sequence). This CDR3 has 16 amino acids. The V gene lost 1 base and the J gene lost 3 bases, with 12 bases spanning the gap. Written as DNA, the CDR3 is TGTGCCAGCAGCTTAGTAAAAGGACACCCTAATGAAAAACTGTTTTTT. Protein product: CASSLVKGHPNEKLFF. Variable domain in full (rest from reference TRBV7-9 and TRBJ1-4): DTGVSQNPRHKITKRGQNVTFRCDPISEHNRLYWYRQTLGQGPEFLTYFQNEAQLEKSRLLSDRFSAERPKGSFSTLEIQRTEQGDSAMYLCASSLVKGHPNEKLFFGSGTQLSVL.

The chain recombines TRBV27 with TRBJ2-7, with TRBD1 identical over 8 bases. From germline, CDR1 is MNHEY and CDR2 SMNVEV (reference sequence). After removal of 6 bases from V and 0 bases from J, the junction contained 4 bases not matched to a gene. This CDR3 has 14 amino acids. The CDR3 reads CASSGDRSSYEQYF. Written as DNA, the CDR3 is TGTGCCAGCAGCGGGGACAGGAGCTCCTACGAGCAGTACTTC.

This chain connects TRBV19 to TRBJ2-7; 10 bases are a match to TRBD2. The V gene end was trimmed by 5 bases and the J gene end by 3 bases; junction bases not matched to a gene: 13. This CDR3 region has 17 residues. The germline CDR1 and CDR2 sequences are LNHDA and SQIVND (reference sequence). The CDR3 here is CASSWELASGSRYEQYF. DNA of the CDR3: TGTGCCAGTAGTTGGGAGTTGGCTAGCGGGAGTCGCTACGAGCAGTACTTC.

The chain is built from TRBV9 and TRBJ1-1; D might be TRBD1 (5 bases). Germline CDR1 and CDR2: SGDLS and YYNGEE. The CDR3 runs to 13 residues. V was trimmed by 4 bases and J by 6 bases, leaving 13 bases between them. The CDR3 here is CASSPGFKAEAFF. Here the CDR3 DNA reads TGTGCCAGCAGCCCAGGGTTTAAGGCTGAAGCTTTCTTT.

The chain has TRBV29-1 and TRBJ2-3, with TRBD2 matching over 9 bases. The CDR3 is made up of 15 amino acids. With V trimmed by 6 bases and J by 0 bases, 7 bases remained unmatched. Germline CDR1 is SQVTM and CDR2 is ANQGSEA. CDR3 protein: CSVDIAGDSTDTQYF. The CDR3 bases are TGCAGCGTCGATATAGCGGGAGACAGCACAGATACGCAGTATTTT.

The chain has TRBV4-3 and TRBJ2-1; TRBD2 is a possible D gene (6 bases). The V end lost 0 bases, the J end lost 2 bases, and 8 bases lay between the germline ends. The CDR3 length is 15 residues. CDR1 is LGHNA and CDR2 is YSLEER in the germline V gene. CDR3 in DNA: TGCGCCAGCAGCCAAGACGGCGGGGCCTACAATGAGCAGTTCTTC. Protein: CASSQDGGAYNEQFF.

This chain joins TRBV5-6 and TRBJ2-2; the D gene is possibly TRBD1 (6 bases). This CDR3 has 15 residues. Deletions cut 2 bases from V and 4 bases from J, with 12 bases between. Germline CDR1 reads SGHDT; CDR2 reads YYEEEE. In DNA, the CDR3 is TGTGCCAGCAGCTTTACAGGGTTCTCCACCGGGGAGCTGTTTTTT. Translating gives CASSFTGFSTGELFF.